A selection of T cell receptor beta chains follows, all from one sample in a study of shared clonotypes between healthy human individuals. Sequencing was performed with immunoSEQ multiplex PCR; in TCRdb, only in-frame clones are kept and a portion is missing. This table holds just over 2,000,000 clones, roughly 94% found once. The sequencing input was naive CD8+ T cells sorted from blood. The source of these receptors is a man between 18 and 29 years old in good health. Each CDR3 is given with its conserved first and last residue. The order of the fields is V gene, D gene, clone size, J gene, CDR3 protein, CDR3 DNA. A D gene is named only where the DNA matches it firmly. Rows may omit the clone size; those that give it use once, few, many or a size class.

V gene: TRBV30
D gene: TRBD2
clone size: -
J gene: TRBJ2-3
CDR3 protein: CACTGLAVTDTQYF
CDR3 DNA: TGTGCCTGTACGGGACTAGCGGTCACAGATACGCAGTATTTT

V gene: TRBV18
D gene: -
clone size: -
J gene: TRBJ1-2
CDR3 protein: CASSPGDFPWGYTF
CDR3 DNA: TGTGCCAGCTCACCAGGGGACTTCCCTTGGGGCTACACCTTC

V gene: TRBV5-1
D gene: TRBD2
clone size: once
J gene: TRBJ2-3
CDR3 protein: CASSVVPGLAGEDTQYF
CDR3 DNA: TGCGCCAGCAGCGTTGTGCCGGGACTAGCGGGGGAAGATACGCAGTATTTT

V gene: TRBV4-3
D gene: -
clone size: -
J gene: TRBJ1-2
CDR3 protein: CASSQDLRDNYRGYTF
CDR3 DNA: TGCGCCAGCAGCCAAGATCTAAGGGACAACTATAGAGGCTACACCTTC

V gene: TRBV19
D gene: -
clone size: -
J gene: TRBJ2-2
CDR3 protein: CASSAGMGTLASGELFF
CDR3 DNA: TGTGCCAGTAGTGCAGGGATGGGGACCCTAGCGTCCGGGGAGCTGTTTTTT

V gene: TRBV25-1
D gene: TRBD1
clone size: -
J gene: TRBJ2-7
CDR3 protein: CASSEGGTGDYEQYF
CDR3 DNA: TGTGCCAGCAGTGAGGGCGGGACAGGGGACTACGAGCAGTACTTC

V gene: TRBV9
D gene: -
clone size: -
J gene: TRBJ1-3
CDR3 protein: CASSLMTEGSGNTIYF
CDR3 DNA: TGTGCCAGCAGCCTCATGACTGAGGGATCCGGAAACACCATATATTTT

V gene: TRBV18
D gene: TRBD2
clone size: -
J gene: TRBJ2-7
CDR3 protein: CASTSGSPSYEQYF
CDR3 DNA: TGTGCCAGCACGAGCGGGAGCCCCTCCTACGAGCAGTACTTC

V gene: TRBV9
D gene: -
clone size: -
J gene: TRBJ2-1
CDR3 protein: CASSVVPNNEQFF
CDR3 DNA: TGTGCCAGCAGCGTCGTTCCGAACAATGAGCAGTTCTTC

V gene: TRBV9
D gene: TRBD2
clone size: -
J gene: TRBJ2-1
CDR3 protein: CASSDLSAGDYNEQFF
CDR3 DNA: TGTGCCAGCAGCGACCTTTCAGCGGGAGACTACAATGAGCAGTTCTTC

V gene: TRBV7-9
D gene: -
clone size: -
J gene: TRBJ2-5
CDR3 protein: CASSPDGEETQYF
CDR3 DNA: TGTGCCAGCAGCCCGGACGGGGAAGAGACCCAGTACTTC

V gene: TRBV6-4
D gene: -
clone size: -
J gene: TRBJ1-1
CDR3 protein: CASSDSQGILGNTEAFF
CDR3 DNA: TGTGCCAGCAGTGACAGTCAGGGGATCCTTGGGAACACTGAAGCTTTCTTT

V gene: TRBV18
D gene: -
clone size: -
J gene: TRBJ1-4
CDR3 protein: CASSPPKGLDRDNEKLFF
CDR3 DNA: TGTGCCAGCTCACCACCTAAGGGTCTAGACAGAGATAATGAAAAACTGTTTTTT

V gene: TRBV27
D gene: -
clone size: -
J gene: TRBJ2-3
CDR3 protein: CASMASSTDTQYF
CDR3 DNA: TGTGCCAGCATGGCCTCTAGCACAGATACGCAGTATTTT

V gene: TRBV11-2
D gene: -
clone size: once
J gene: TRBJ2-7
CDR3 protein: CASSSGASYEQYF
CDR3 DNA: TGTGCCAGCAGCTCCGGGGCCTCCTACGAGCAGTACTTC

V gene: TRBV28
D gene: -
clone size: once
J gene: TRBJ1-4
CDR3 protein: CALGSTNEKLFF
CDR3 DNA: TGTGCCCTAGGATCAACTAATGAAAAACTGTTTTTT

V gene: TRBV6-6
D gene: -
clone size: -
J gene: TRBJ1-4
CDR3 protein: CASSSSGELFF
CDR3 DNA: TGTGCCAGCAGTTCCTCAGGGGAACTGTTTTTT

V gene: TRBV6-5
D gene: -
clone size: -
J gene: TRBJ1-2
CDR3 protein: CASSYSIAEGDGYTF
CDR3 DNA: TGTGCCAGCAGTTACTCGATCGCGGAGGGTGATGGCTACACCTTC

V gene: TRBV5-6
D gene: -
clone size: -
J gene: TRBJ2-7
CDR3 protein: CASSLADSLYEQYF
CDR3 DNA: TGTGCCAGCAGCTTGGCCGACAGCCTCTACGAGCAGTACTTC

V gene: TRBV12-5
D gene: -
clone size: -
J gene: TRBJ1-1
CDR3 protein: CASGLLAANTEAFF
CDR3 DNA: TGTGCTAGTGGTTTGTTAGCGGCGAACACTGAAGCTTTCTTT

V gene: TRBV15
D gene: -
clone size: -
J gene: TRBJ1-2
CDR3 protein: CATSREGGNYGYTF
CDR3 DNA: TGTGCCACCAGCAGAGAGGGGGGTAACTATGGCTACACCTTC

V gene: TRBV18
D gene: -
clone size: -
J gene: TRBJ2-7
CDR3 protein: CASSDTYEQYF
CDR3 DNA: TGTGCCAGCTCGGACACCTACGAGCAGTACTTC

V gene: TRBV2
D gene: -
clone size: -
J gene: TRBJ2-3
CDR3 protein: CACNGVVPTPTDTQYF
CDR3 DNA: TGTGCCTGCAACGGAGTCGTCCCGACTCCCACAGATACGCAGTATTTT

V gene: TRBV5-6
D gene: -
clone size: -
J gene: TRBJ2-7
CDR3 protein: CASSLRDGPTYEQYF
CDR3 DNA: TGTGCCAGCAGCCTCCGGGACGGTCCCACCTACGAGCAGTACTTC

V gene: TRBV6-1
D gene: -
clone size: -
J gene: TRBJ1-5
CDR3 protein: CASSLTGLNQPQHF
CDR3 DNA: TGTGCCAGCAGTCTGACAGGTTTAAATCAGCCCCAGCATTTT

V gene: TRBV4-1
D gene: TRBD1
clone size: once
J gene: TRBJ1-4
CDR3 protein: CASSQKLGRDRRTPTNEKLFF
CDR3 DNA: TGCGCCAGCAGCCAAAAGTTGGGCAGGGACAGAAGAACCCCAACTAATGAAAAACTGTTTTTT

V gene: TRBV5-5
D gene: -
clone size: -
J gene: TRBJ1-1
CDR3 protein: CASSFRGTNTEAFF
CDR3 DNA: TGTGCCAGCAGCTTCCGGGGGACGAACACTGAAGCTTTCTTT

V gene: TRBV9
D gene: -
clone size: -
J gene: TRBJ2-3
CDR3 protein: CASSVAGVADTQYF
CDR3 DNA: TGTGCCAGCAGCGTAGCTGGGGTTGCAGATACGCAGTATTTT

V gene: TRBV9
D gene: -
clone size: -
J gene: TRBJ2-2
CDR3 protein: CASSPFLANTGELFF
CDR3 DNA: TGTGCCAGCAGCCCTTTCTTGGCGAACACCGGGGAGCTGTTTTTT

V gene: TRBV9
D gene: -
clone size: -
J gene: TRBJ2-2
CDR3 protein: CASSPGYTGELFF
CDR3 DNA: TGTGCCAGCAGCCCAGGTTACACCGGGGAGCTGTTTTTT

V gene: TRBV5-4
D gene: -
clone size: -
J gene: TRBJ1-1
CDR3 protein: CASSGPNTEAFF
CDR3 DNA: TGTGCCAGCAGCGGCCCGAACACTGAAGCTTTCTTT

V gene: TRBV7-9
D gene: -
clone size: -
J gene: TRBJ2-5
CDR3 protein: CASSLLGETQYF
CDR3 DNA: TGTGCCAGCAGCTTACTTGGAGAGACCCAGTACTTC

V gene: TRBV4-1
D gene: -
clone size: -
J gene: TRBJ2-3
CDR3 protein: CASSQEWASSTDTQYF
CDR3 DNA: TGCGCCAGCAGCCAAGAATGGGCGAGTAGCACAGATACGCAGTATTTT

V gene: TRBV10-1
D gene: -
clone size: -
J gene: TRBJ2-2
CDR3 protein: CASSERKGRTGELFF
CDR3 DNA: TGCGCCAGCAGTGAGAGAAAGGGAAGGACCGGGGAGCTGTTTTTT

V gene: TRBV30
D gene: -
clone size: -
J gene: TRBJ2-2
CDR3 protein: CAWSPRANTGELFF
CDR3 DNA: TGTGCCTGGAGTCCTAGGGCGAACACCGGGGAGCTGTTTTTT

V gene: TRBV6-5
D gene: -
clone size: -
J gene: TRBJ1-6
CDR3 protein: CASSYAEGGSPLHF
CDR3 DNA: TGTGCCAGCAGTTACGCCGAAGGAGGTTCACCCCTCCACTTT

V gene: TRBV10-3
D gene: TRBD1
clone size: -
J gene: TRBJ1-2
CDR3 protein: CAIKDRVDPGWLGYTF
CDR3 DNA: TGTGCCATCAAGGACAGGGTCGATCCTGGCTGGCTTGGCTACACCTTC

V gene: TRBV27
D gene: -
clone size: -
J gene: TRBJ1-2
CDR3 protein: CASSFAGAHYGYTF
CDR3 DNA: TGTGCCAGCAGTTTCGCGGGCGCCCACTATGGCTACACCTTC

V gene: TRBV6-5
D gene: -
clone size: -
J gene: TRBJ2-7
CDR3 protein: CASSYSVTPYEQYF
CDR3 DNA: TGTGCCAGCAGTTACTCGGTGACCCCCTACGAGCAGTACTTC

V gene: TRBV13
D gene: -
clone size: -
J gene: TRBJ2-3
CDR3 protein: CASSQRVGFEGTDTQYF
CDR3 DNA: TGTGCCAGCAGTCAGAGGGTGGGATTCGAGGGCACAGATACGCAGTATTTT

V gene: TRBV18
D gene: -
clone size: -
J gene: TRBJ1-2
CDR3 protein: CASSPGQPYYGYTF
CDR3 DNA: TGTGCCAGCTCACCAGGACAGCCTTACTATGGCTACACCTTC

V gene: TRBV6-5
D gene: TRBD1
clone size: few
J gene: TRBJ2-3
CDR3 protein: CASSTDRESTDTQYF
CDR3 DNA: TGTGCCAGCAGTACGGACAGGGAATCCACAGATACGCAGTATTTT

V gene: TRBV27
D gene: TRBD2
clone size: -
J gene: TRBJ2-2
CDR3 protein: CASSPLAGVMTGELFF
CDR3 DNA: TGTGCCAGCAGTCCCCTAGCGGGAGTTATGACCGGGGAGCTGTTTTTT

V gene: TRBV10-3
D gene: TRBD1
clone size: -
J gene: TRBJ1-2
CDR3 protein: CATPGTGVFGYTF
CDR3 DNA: TGTGCCACCCCAGGGACAGGGGTATTCGGCTACACCTTC

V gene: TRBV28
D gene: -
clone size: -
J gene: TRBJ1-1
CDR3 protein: CASSLFAEGNTEAFF
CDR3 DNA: TGTGCCAGCAGTTTATTCGCGGAGGGGAACACTGAAGCTTTCTTT

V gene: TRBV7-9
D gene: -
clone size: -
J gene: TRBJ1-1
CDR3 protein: CASTGPGVNTEAFF
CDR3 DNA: TGTGCCAGCACCGGCCCGGGGGTGAACACTGAAGCTTTCTTT

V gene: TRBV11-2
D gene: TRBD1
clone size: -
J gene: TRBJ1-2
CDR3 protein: CASSLVFDWGWTGNGYTF
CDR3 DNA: TGTGCCAGCAGCTTAGTTTTCGATTGGGGCTGGACAGGGAATGGCTACACCTTC

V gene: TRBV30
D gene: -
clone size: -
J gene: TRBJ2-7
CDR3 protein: CAWSAGESYEQYF
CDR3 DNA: TGTGCCTGGAGTGCGGGTGAATCCTACGAGCAGTACTTC

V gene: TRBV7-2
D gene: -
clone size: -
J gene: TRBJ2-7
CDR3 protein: CASSPEVTYEQYF
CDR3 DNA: TGTGCCAGCAGCCCCGAGGTTACCTACGAGCAGTACTTC

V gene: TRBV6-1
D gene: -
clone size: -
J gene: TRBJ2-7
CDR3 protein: CASTLSGPRGEEQYF
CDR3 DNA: TGTGCCAGCACACTCTCGGGCCCAAGAGGAGAGGAGCAGTACTTC

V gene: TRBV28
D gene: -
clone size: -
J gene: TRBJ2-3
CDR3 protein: CASSLEGDTQYF
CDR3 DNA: TGTGCCAGCAGTTTAGAGGGAGATACGCAGTATTTT